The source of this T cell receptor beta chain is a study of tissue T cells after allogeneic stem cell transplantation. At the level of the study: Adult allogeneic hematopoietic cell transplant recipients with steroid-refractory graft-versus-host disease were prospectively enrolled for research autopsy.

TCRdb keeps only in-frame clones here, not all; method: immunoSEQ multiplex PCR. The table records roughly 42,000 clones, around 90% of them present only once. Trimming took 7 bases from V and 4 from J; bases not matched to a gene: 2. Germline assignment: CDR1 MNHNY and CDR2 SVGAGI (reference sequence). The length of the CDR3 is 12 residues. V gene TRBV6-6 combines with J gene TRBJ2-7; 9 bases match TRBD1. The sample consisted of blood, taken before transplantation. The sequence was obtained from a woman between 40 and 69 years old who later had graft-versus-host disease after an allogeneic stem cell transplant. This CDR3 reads CASTGQGYEQYF. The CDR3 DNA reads TGTGCCAGCACCGGACAGGGGTACGAGCAGTACTTC.